This T cell receptor (beta chain) was identified in a study of cytomegalovirus exposure and HLA in healthy donors. CDR1 MGHRA and CDR2 YSYEKL come from the germline V gene. This CDR3 is 15 amino acids long. V gave up 9 bases and J gave up 0 bases, with 15 bases separating them. PCR amplification relied on 60 Vbeta primers (plus 13 Jbeta primers). Profiling relied on immunoSEQ multiplex PCR, and the TCRdb table lists in-frame clones only, not all of them. The profile shows roughly 100,000 clones, over 70% of them singletons. Study-wide results and limits: Most TCR sequences were rare, but some public TCRs occurred in many donors. Earlier results showed most TCR beta V segments being productive about 87% or about 30% of the time. In a later analysis, several top co-occurrence clusters appeared linked to parvovirus B19, influenza, CMV and Epstein-Barr virus. Confirmation in vitro established that a few CMV-associated chains were specific for CMV antigens.

Of note for this clone: The antigen remains undetermined.

Sequenced: PBMCs. This receptor was taken from a male donor in good health and CMV-seronegative. J is TRBJ2-1 and V is TRBV4-1, with D uncertain. DNA of the CDR3: TGCGCCAGTAAACTCGACACAAGCTCCTACAATGAGCAGTTCTTC. Protein: CASKLDTSSYNEQFF.